The T cell receptor (beta chain) under discussion was sequenced for a study of T cells in Graves' hyperthyroidism and ophthalmopathy (dated by TCRdb to about 2019). Some background on the complete study: Peripheral blood samples were taken at initial diagnosis, before any treatment was given. Prospective prediction of ophthalmopathy was tested in an independent validation cohort of under 20 hyperthyroidism patients and 17 patients who later progressed to ophthalmopathy. Once sampling was done, hyperthyroidism patients were given methimazole at a starting dose of 30 mg daily, whereas ophthalmopathy patients were given high-dose intravenous methylprednisolone. TCR Vbeta CDR3 sequencing of 135 peripheral blood samples (43 ophthalmopathy, over 70 hyperthyroidism and around 17 progressor patients) is reported in the paper. In addition, the study compared T-cell repertoires in thyroid tissue and in blood from about 6 Graves' hyperthyroidism patients. The roughly 94 discovery patients were randomly split 7:3 into training and test sets. To identify TCR V-J signatures that set the groups apart, the researchers used a discovery cohort of about a hundred patients, made up of 40 to 45 with Graves' ophthalmopathy and about 60 with stable Graves' hyperthyroidism. On the study overall, not on this receptor specifically: A 13 V-J signature model separated ophthalmopathy from stable hyperthyroidism, with 87.88% sensitivity and 81.08% specificity in cross-validation and 80%/75% in testing. No statistical method was used to set the sample size in advance, and investigators knew the group allocation. Most expanded thyroid clonotypes (frequency above 0.001) were also found in blood, which suggests that blood repertoires may mirror thyroid immune responses. In validation, progression to ophthalmopathy was predicted by the model with more than 65% sensitivity and about 72% specificity, a median of approximately 7.1 months before onset.

Amplification of TCR beta CDR3 regions was carried out from RNA transcripts. The first round of RT-PCR for the TCR CDR3 was performed with the HTBI primer set and the Qiagen OneStep RT-PCR kit. A second multiplex PCR round built the libraries, followed by size selection and purification. The libraries were sequenced on an Illumina HiSeq2000 using paired-end 100 bp reads. The original pipeline was this. Raw data were processed with SOAPnuke, discarding reads with adapters, uncalled bases, mean Phred below 15, or no exact constant-primer or identifier match. High-quality paired reads were merged using COPE v1.2.5, and each unique nucleotide sequence was defined as a clonotype. Clonotypes were aligned to IMGT TRBV, TRBD and TRBJ reference segments using MiTCR v1.1. Only V-J combinations with frequency above 0.0001, covering 99.2% of repertoires, were analysed. The TCS score was defined as F50 (clonal expansion) divided by E x V (chaos), with BLOSUM62-based TCRdist calculated between CDR3 peptides within each V-J. Welch's t-statistics and random forest reduced around 550 V-J features to 13, which were used in a naive Bayes classifier (R e1071). The public reads were run again by TCRdb, first through fastp at Q25 and then through MiXCR, and only productive beta chains were kept. Entries are consolidated by CDR3 protein sequence, retaining the most common genes and DNA. The V and J calls follow TCRdb's processing rather than the paper's. The sample includes 360,000 or so distinct CDR3 sequences, with roughly 15% observed a single time. The ten biggest clones cover about 21% of the sample.

Moderately to severely active disease, a Clinical Activity Score of at least 3, a NOSPECS grade of at least 4, and a duration under 3 months were present in ophthalmopathy patients. The study excluded patients with uncontrolled infections, other autoimmune diseases, pregnancy or lactation. Clinical symptoms, serum thyroxine and TRAb, thyroid ultrasound, and orbital computed tomography formed the basis for the diagnoses. PBMCs were separated from 7.5 to 10 ml of fresh peripheral blood using Ficoll-Paque density gradient centrifugation. Trizol reagent was used to extract total RNA, and RNA quality was then checked on an Agilent 2100 Bioanalyzer. This clonotype has a count of ten or more. The specificity of this receptor is unknown. No base quality values were provided; no much bigger clone lies one nucleotide off. Measured from the cysteine to the phenylalanine, the CDR3 is 14 residues long. The CDR3 DNA has 42 bases and is translated from base 1. Unmatched junction bases come to 4, with V trimmed by 9 bases and J by 4 bases. In the germline V gene (reference sequence), CDR1 corresponds to LGHDT and CDR2 to YNNKEL.

Sequencing was done on a sample of blood. The receptor comes from a woman in her sixties with Graves' ophthalmopathy. This chain is built from TRBV3-1 and TRBJ2-3; TRBD2 aligns with 13 central bases. The CDR3 has the sequence CASQTSGRSDTQYF. The sequenced DNA: TGTGCCAGTCAGACTAGCGGGAGGTCAGATACGCAGTATTTT.